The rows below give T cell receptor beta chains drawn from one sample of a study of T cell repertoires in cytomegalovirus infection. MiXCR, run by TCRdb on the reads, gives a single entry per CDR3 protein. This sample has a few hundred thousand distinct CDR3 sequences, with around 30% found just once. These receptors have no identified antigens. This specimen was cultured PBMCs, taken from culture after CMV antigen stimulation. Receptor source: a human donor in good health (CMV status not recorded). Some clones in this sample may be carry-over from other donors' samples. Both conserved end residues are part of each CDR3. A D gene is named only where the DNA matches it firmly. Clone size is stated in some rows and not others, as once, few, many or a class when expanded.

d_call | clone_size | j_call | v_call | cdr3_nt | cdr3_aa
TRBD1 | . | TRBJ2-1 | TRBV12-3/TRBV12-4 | TGTGCCAGCAGTTTTAGTTTTGGACAGGGGAACAATGAGCAGTTCTTC | CASSFSFGQGNNEQFF
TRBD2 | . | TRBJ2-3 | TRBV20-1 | TGCAGTGCTAGAGTAGCGGGAGGTCCAGATACGCAGTATTTT | CSARVAGGPDTQYF
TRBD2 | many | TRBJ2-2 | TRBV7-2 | TGTGCCAGCAGCTTACCGACTAGCGGGAGACGGTCCGGGGAGCTGTTTTTT | CASSLPTSGRRSGELFF
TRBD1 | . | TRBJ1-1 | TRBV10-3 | TGTGCCATCAGTGAACTACGGACAGGTGAAGCTTTCTTT | CAISELRTGEAFF
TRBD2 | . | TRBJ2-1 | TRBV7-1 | TGTGCCAGCAGCTCAAACAGCGGGACTTCCTACAATGAGCAGTTCTTC | CASSSNSGTSYNEQFF
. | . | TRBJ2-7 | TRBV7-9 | TGTGCCAGCAGCTACCGAATCGGGCAGGGAGCGCCCTACGAGCAGTACTTC | CASSYRIGQGAPYEQYF
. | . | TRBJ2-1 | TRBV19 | TGTGCCAGTAGTATGGGGGAAAATGAGCAGTTCTTC | CASSMGENEQFF
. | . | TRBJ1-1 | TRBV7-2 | TGTGCCAGCAGCTTAATGGGACACCCCCAAGGGACTGAAGCTTTCTTT | CASSLMGHPQGTEAFF
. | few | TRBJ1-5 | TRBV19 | . | CASSISGPGSNQPQHF
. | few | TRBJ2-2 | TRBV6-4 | TGTGCCAGCAGTGACTCTACGACAAACACCGGGGAGCTGTTTTTT | CASSDSTTNTGELFF
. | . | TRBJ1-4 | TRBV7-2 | TGTGCCAGCAGCCCGGGACTGAATGAAAAACTGTTTTTT | CASSPGLNEKLFF
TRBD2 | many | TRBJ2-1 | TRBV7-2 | TGTGCCAGCAGCGGGATTTCCGCCGGGACTAGCGGCTACAATGAGCAGTTCTTC | CASSGISAGTSGYNEQFF